What follows are 8 T cell receptor beta chains derived from one specimen sequenced in a study of CD4 T cells in relation to SARS-CoV-2 and coronaviruses (dated by TCRdb to about 2021). The library was prepared using the immunoSEQ multiplex PCR assay. TCRdb's version of the immuneACCESS table is confined to in-frame rearrangements and falls short of the full clone set. An unresolved V gene accounts for under half of the shortfall where checked; the remainder is of unknown origin. The sample contains approximately 16,000 clones, roughly 80% of them found a single time. In total, the top ten clones hold about 41% of the sample. CD4+ T cells from unexposed donors were collected before the COVID-19 pandemic (2011-2018). After roughly 11 days of culture, CD4+ T cells were isolated with the EasySep CD4+ T cell isolation kit. The antigens for these receptors are not known. Sequencing used CD4+ T cells from PBMCs, cultured in vitro. Receptor source: a human donor in good health.

V is TRBV3-1 (or the pseudogene TRBV3-2) and J is TRBJ2-4, with TRBD2 matching 8 bases. The CDR3 sequence is 15 residues long. The V segment lost 4 bases and the J segment 0 bases; nucleotides outside the gene matches: 2. From germline, CDR1 is LGHDT and CDR2 YNNKEL (reference sequence). CDR3 sequence reads: CASSPRGGAKNIQYF. The CDR3 region has the DNA TGTGCCAGCAGCCCCCGGGGGGGAGCCAAAAACATTCAGTACTTC.

The V and J genes are TRBV5-1 and TRBJ1-1; perhaps TRBD1 as D (5 bases). The CDR3 is made up of 14 amino acids. The V and J ends lost 4 bases and 5 bases respectively, with 15 bases between them. Looked up from germline, CDR1 is SGHRS and CDR2 is YFSETQ. This chain's CDR3 is CASSPGTGGTEAFF. In DNA form, the CDR3 reads TGCGCCAGCAGCCCGGGGACGGGAGGGACTGAAGCTTTCTTT.

In its sample, this clone was seen once. V gene TRBV3-1 (or the pseudogene TRBV3-2) combines with J gene TRBJ2-5; TRBD2 aligns across 8 bases. This CDR3 spans 14 amino acids. Per germline, CDR1 LGHDT and CDR2 YNNKEL (reference sequence). Losses at the gene ends were 2 bases for V and 5 bases for J; bases not matched to a gene: 4. CDR3 region: CASSQTGRAETQYF. For the CDR3, the DNA is TGTGCCAGCAGCCAAACCGGGAGGGCGGAGACCCAGTACTTC.

The chain is built from TRBV2 and TRBJ1-4; 9 positions agree with TRBD1. Germline V CDR1 and CDR2: SNHLY, FYNNEI. CDR3 length: 13 amino acids. V lost 8 bases to trimming and J lost 8 bases; unmatched junction nucleotides: 6. CDR3 in amino acids: CASRTGQGEKLFF. The CDR3 bases are TGTGCCAGCCGGACGGGACAGGGAGAAAAACTGTTTTTT.

This chain links TRBV28 with TRBJ1-2, with D perhaps matching TRBD1 (6 bases). Per germline, CDR1 MDHEN and CDR2 SYDVKM. This CDR3 region has 15 residues. The V end was cut by 7 bases, the J end by 3 bases, with 18 bases between. CDR3 loop: CASTPGGADHYGYTF. CDR3 in DNA: TGTGCCAGCACCCCTGGGGGGGCAGACCACTATGGCTACACCTTC.

J is TRBJ2-7 and V is TRBV7-9; 10 bases line up with TRBD1. Per germline, CDR1 SEHNR and CDR2 FQNEAQ (reference sequence). The ends lost 4 bases at V and 2 bases at J; junction bases unmatched: 5. CDR3 length: 15 residues. CDR3 bases: TGTGCCAGCAGCTCGGGGACAGGGGTTGCCTACGAGCAGTACTTC. This sequence encodes CASSSGTGVAYEQYF. Variable domain in full (rest from reference TRBV7-9 and TRBJ2-7): DTGVSQNPRHKITKRGQNVTFRCDPISEHNRLYWYRQTLGQGPEFLTYFQNEAQLEKSRLLSDRFSAERPKGSFSTLEIQRTEQGDSAMYLCASSSGTGVAYEQYFGPGTRLTVT.

The V and J genes are TRBV6-4 and TRBJ1-1; tentatively, D is TRBD1 (5 bases). Trimming pared 2 bases from V and 5 bases from J, leaving 12 bases between. The germline gives CDR1 MRHNA, CDR2 SNTAGT. CDR3 length equals 14 residues. The DNA for the CDR3 is TGTGCCAGCAGTGACAGGGATAAGGGGACTGAAGCTTTCTTT. Protein sequence: CASSDRDKGTEAFF.

This chain connects TRBV24-1 to TRBJ2-3; 10 bases are a match to TRBD2. The germline CDR1 and CDR2 sequences are KGHDR and SFDVKD. The CDR3 consists of 17 residues. The junction had 10 bases not matched to a gene; V was cut back by 3 bases and J by 5 bases. The CDR3 reads CATSDRYSGRIVDTQYF. CDR3 coding DNA: TGTGCCACCAGTGATCGTTATAGCGGGAGGATAGTAGATACGCAGTATTTT.